The sequence of this T cell receptor (beta chain) was determined in a study of OX40 agonist ivuxolimab in advanced cancers. Study overall: Enrollees could have had prior anti-PD-1, anti-PD-L1 or anti-CTLA-4 therapy, which about 40% had received. Broader study findings: The work left the antigen specificity of expanded peripheral T cells undetermined. Among the least clonally expanded were partial responders at 0.1-3.0 mg/kg. Expanded clones were, on average, more numerous in CD8+ T cells than in CD4+.

Germline values: CDR1 PRHDT, CDR2 FYEKMQ (reference sequence). The CDR3 sequence is 17 residues long. Deletions cut 0 bases from V and 5 bases from J, with 20 bases between. Measured with immunoSEQ multiplex PCR; TCRdb has only the in-frame clones, and not every one. The sample shows 34,000 or so clones, about 90% of them seen only once. Notes on this clone: The antigen is unknown.

The receptor was isolated from an adult with an advanced solid tumor such as melanoma, head and neck, liver or kidney cancer. V usage is TRBV13 and J usage is TRBJ2-7; D is possibly TRBD1 or TRBD2 (5 bases each). The material was CD4+ or CD8+ T cells sorted from blood, obtained in a trial of the OX40 agonist ivuxolimab. The CDR3 coding sequence is TGTGCCAGCAGCTTAGGGTACACCGGGACCCCCGCCGACGAGCAGTACTTC. It encodes CASSLGYTGTPADEQYF.